Listed below are T cell receptor beta chains from one sample, sequenced in a study of blood T cell repertoires in COVID-19. Here immunoSEQ multiplex PCR was the method, and the copy in TCRdb shows in-frame clones only, minus some. The table has about 140,000 clones, 79% seen once. Sample: peripheral blood. These receptors were collected from a man aged 50-60 years with active or convalescent COVID-19. Both conserved end residues are part of each CDR3. A D gene is named only where the DNA matches it firmly. Not every row has a clone size; where given, it reads once, few, many or a size class.

TRBJ2-1 NA TRBV5-1 NA TGCGCCAGCAGCTTCGGAGGGGGCTTCTACAATGAGCAGTTCTTC CASSFGGGFYNEQFF
TRBJ1-4 TRBD1 TRBV30 NA TGTGCCTGGAGCCTCCCCCCGGGACAGCTTGAAAAACTGTTTTTT CAWSLPPGQLEKLFF
TRBJ1-5 TRBD1 TRBV28 few TGTGCCAGCAGCTCCCATGGGACAGGGGGCTCTTATCAGCCCCAGCATTTT CASSSHGTGGSYQPQHF
TRBJ2-7 TRBD2 TRBV28 NA TGTGCCAGCAGGGCTAGCGGACTATACGAGCAGTACTTC CASRASGLYEQYF
TRBJ1-3 TRBD1 TRBV6-1 NA TGTGCCAGCAGTGAGAGACAGGGGGCTGGAAACACCATATATTTT CASSERQGAGNTIYF
TRBJ1-1 NA TRBV5-1 NA TGCGCCAGCAGCTGGGCAGGCCAGAGGAACACTGAAGCTTTCTTT CASSWAGQRNTEAFF
TRBJ1-1 NA TRBV7-9 NA TGTGCCAGCAGCTCACAAGTTCTTAACACTGAAGCTTTCTTT CASSSQVLNTEAFF
TRBJ2-1 TRBD1 TRBV28 NA TGTGCCAGCAGTTTAGTCAGGGGGCAGAGTGAGCAGTTCTTC CASSLVRGQSEQFF
TRBJ2-1 TRBD2 TRBV6-5 NA TGTGCCAGCAGTTACTCAACGGGCGGGAGGCTCGATGAGCAGTTCTTC CASSYSTGGRLDEQFF
TRBJ1-1 NA TRBV12-3/TRBV12-4 NA TGTGCCAGCAGTTTTGAGGACACTGAAGCTTTCTTT CASSFEDTEAFF
TRBJ2-5 NA TRBV7-7 NA TGTGCCAGCAGCTTAGAGTGGGGCGGCGAGACCCAGTACTTC CASSLEWGGETQYF
TRBJ2-2 TRBD1 TRBV7-6 NA TGTGCCAGCAGCTCCTTACCGGGACAGGGGGCCGGGGAGCTGTTTTTT CASSSLPGQGAGELFF
TRBJ2-1 NA TRBV10-1 many TGCGCCAGCAGTGAGTCGGACTATCGGAATGAGCAGTTCTTC CASSESDYRNEQFF
TRBJ2-1 TRBD2 TRBV10-1 NA TGCGCCAGCAGTCCTAGCGGGAGAGGTGAGCAGTTCTTC CASSPSGRGEQFF
TRBJ2-1 TRBD1 TRBV9 NA TGTGCCAGCAGTCAGGGGGCGTATGAGCAGTTCTTC CASSQGAYEQFF
TRBJ2-3 NA TRBV7-2 NA TGTGCCAGCAGCTTAGGGGGCAGGGGATTCACAGATACGCAGTATTTT CASSLGGRGFTDTQYF
TRBJ2-4 TRBD2 TRBV6-5 NA TGTGCCAGCAGTTACGGGGGACTAGGAGGCAAAAACATTCAGTACTTC CASSYGGLGGKNIQYF
TRBJ2-7 TRBD2 TRBV19 NA TGTGCCAGTAGTATCCAGCGGGGCCCCTACGAGCAGTACTTC CASSIQRGPYEQYF
TRBJ2-1 TRBD2 TRBV6-5 NA TGTGCCAGCAGTACTAGCGGAACCTCCTACAATGAGCAGTTCTTC CASSTSGTSYNEQFF
TRBJ2-2 NA TRBV7-8 NA TGTGCCAGCAGCTTAGGACCGGGAGTTACCACCGGGGAGCTGTTTTTT CASSLGPGVTTGELFF
TRBJ2-7 TRBD1 TRBV5-4 few TGTGCCAGCAGCCCACAGGGGAGCGAGCAGTACTTC CASSPQGSEQYF
TRBJ1-2 NA TRBV10-3 NA TGTGCCATCAGTCTCCTTGGGGGGGACCGGCCTGGTGGCTACACCTTC CAISLLGGDRPGGYTF
TRBJ1-5 NA TRBV6-5 NA TGTGCCAGCAGTTACAATCCAGGGGCAAGACAGCCCCAGCATTTT CASSYNPGARQPQHF
TRBJ2-1 TRBD2 TRBV18 NA TGTGCCAGCTCACCGACTAGCGGGGGAAACAATGAGCAGTTCTTC CASSPTSGGNNEQFF
TRBJ2-3 TRBD2 TRBV7-3 NA TGTGCCAGCAGCCTACCGACTAGCGGCACAGATACGCAGTATTTT CASSLPTSGTDTQYF
TRBJ1-1 TRBD1 TRBV7-3 NA TGTGCCAGCAGCGCGACGACAGGGGGCACTGAAGCTTTCTTT CASSATTGGTEAFF
TRBJ2-3 TRBD2 TRBV10-1 NA TGCGCCAGCAGTGATCAGACTAGCGGGGGTACAGATACGCAGTATTTT CASSDQTSGGTDTQYF
TRBJ1-2 NA TRBV15 NA TGTGCCACCAGCCCACTCCCTGGGCATAACTATGGCTACACCTTC CATSPLPGHNYGYTF
TRBJ2-1 TRBD2 TRBV7-9 NA TGTGCCAGCAGCCTAGGCGGGAGGGGTGAGCAGTTCTTC CASSLGGRGEQFF
TRBJ2-5 TRBD1 TRBV9 NA TGTGCCAGCAGCGTGGGACAGATGCAGACCCAGTACTTC CASSVGQMQTQYF
TRBJ2-5 NA TRBV5-1 NA TGCGCCAGCAGCTTCGGGGGAACTTCTGAGACCCAGTACTTC CASSFGGTSETQYF
TRBJ2-7 NA TRBV7-9 NA TGTGCCAGCAGCTCGAGTGGACCGGGGGCCTACGAGCAGTACTTC CASSSSGPGAYEQYF
TRBJ2-3 NA TRBV11-3 NA TGTGCCAGCAGCCCAAGAAAGGGAGGTGGTCCTAGCACAGATACGCAGTATTTT CASSPRKGGGPSTDTQYF
TRBJ1-4 TRBD1 TRBV7-7 NA TGTGCTAGCAGCTTACCCGCAGGGGGATATGAAAAACTGTTTTTT CASSLPAGGYEKLFF
TRBJ1-2 NA TRBV7-8 NA TGTGCCAGCAGCTTCGAACAGCCCTTTAACTATGGCTACACCTTC CASSFEQPFNYGYTF
TRBJ1-5 NA TRBV15 NA TGTGCCACCAGCAGAGAGGGGGGGGGCTGGCAGCCCCAGCATTTT CATSREGGGWQPQHF
TRBJ2-5 TRBD2 TRBV4-2 NA TGTGCCAGCAGCCAAGAGCCCCAGTTTCTAGCGGTCCAAGAGACCCAGTACTTC CASSQEPQFLAVQETQYF
TRBJ2-3 TRBD2 TRBV15 NA TGTGCCACCAGCAGAGATCCTAGCGGGAGGGCCACAGATACGCAGTATTTT CATSRDPSGRATDTQYF
TRBJ1-4 TRBD1 TRBV5-1 NA TGCGCCAGCAGCTTCGACAGGGGTGCGGCTAATGAAAAACTGTTTTTT CASSFDRGAANEKLFF
TRBJ2-7 NA TRBV27 NA TGTGCCAGCAGTTTAGGGCATCTGTCCCTCGAGCAGTACTTC CASSLGHLSLEQYF